The rows below give T cell receptor beta chains drawn from one sample of a study of post-analysis software for immune sequencing data. MiXCR, applied by TCRdb to the PCR reads, yields one record per CDR3 protein. The sample has more than 450,000 distinct CDR3 sequences, 34% seen once. Sequenced: blood. The receptors were gathered from a girl under 18 with multiple sclerosis. Each CDR3 is given with its conserved first and last residue. A D gene is named only where the DNA matches it firmly. Clone size is given for some rows only: seen once, a few or many times, or a class if the clone is expanded.

J: TRBJ2-3
size: -
V: TRBV20-1
D: -
CDR3: CSARDDSRSTDTQYF
DNA: TGCAGTGCTAGAGATGACAGCAGATCCACAGATACGCAGTATTTT

J: TRBJ1-1
size: few
V: TRBV5-6
D: -
CDR3: CASSFRLMNTEAFF
DNA: TGTGCCAGCAGCTTCAGACTGATGAACACTGAAGCTTTCTTT

J: TRBJ2-1
size: few
V: TRBV6-5
D: TRBD1
CDR3: CASSRMTGGNNEQFF
DNA: TGTGCCAGCAGTCGCATGACAGGGGGGAACAATGAGCAGTTCTTC

J: TRBJ1-2
size: -
V: TRBV7-3
D: -
CDR3: CASSLTGLSGYGYTF
DNA: TGTGCCAGCAGCTTAACGGGCCTTAGCGGCTATGGCTACACCTTC

J: TRBJ1-2
size: -
V: TRBV24-1
D: -
CDR3: CATSGSYAGEGYTF
DNA: TGTGCCACCAGTGGTTCTTACGCGGGGGAAGGCTACACCTTC

J: TRBJ2-5
size: -
V: TRBV7-9
D: TRBD2
CDR3: CASSLGLAGVPQETQYF
DNA: TGTGCCAGCAGCTTAGGCCTAGCGGGGGTACCCCAAGAGACCCAGTACTTC

J: TRBJ2-7
size: -
V: TRBV6-1
D: TRBD2
CDR3: CASSEQLAGVYEQYF
DNA: TGTGCCAGCAGTGAACAGCTAGCGGGAGTGTACGAGCAGTACTTC

J: TRBJ1-2
size: many
V: TRBV5-1
D: -
CDR3: CASSLEGAYGYTF
DNA: TGCGCCAGCAGCTTGGAGGGCGCCTATGGCTACACCTTC

J: TRBJ1-6
size: few
V: TRBV6-1
D: -
CDR3: CASDFVAYNSPLHF
DNA: TGTGCCAGCGATTTTGTCGCCTATAATTCACCCCTCCACTTT

J: TRBJ2-1
size: few
V: TRBV7-2
D: TRBD2
CDR3: CASSYRLAGALLTNEQFF
DNA: TGTGCCAGCAGCTACCGACTAGCGGGGGCCCTCCTGACCAATGAGCAGTTCTTC

J: TRBJ2-1
size: -
V: TRBV24-1
D: TRBD1
CDR3: CATSGPGQGADEQFF
DNA: TGTGCCACCAGTGGGCCGGGACAGGGGGCCGATGAGCAGTTCTTC

J: TRBJ2-6
size: -
V: TRBV6-5
D: TRBD2
CDR3: CASSWGTTGTSGGDSGANVLTF
DNA: TGTGCCAGCAGTTGGGGTACTACCGGGACTAGCGGGGGGGACTCTGGGGCCAACGTCCTGACTTTC

J: TRBJ2-1
size: -
V: TRBV20-1
D: -
CDR3: CSARDRWGSYNEQFF
DNA: TGCAGTGCTAGAGATCGGTGGGGTTCCTACAATGAGCAGTTCTTC

J: TRBJ2-3
size: few
V: TRBV7-3
D: -
CDR3: CASSPTFLGPGTDTQYF
DNA: TGTGCCAGCAGCCCTACTTTCCTTGGGCCCGGCACAGATACGCAGTATTTT

J: TRBJ2-3
size: -
V: TRBV9
D: TRBD2
CDR3: CASSVGLAVFGDTQYF
DNA: TGTGCCAGCAGCGTAGGACTAGCGGTCTTCGGGGATACGCAGTATTTT

J: TRBJ2-7
size: -
V: TRBV5-5
D: -
CDR3: CASSLPGPEQYF
DNA: TGTGCCAGCAGCTTGCCCGGGCCTGAGCAGTACTTC